This T cell receptor (beta chain) was identified during a study of T cell responses to AZD1222 COVID-19 vaccine. The study's findings and limits: Baseline seropositives among AZD1222 recipients totaled only 6 or 7. Donors were largely white British and mainly female; clonal diversity was possibly underestimated. Nearly half of spike-specific TCRs reportedly target variant regions that are unmutated in the B.1.351 and B.1.1.7 variants.

Profiled with immunoSEQ multiplex PCR; TCRdb holds only in-frame clones, not every one. This table has roughly 150,000 clones, more than 70% appearing once. Germline values: CDR1 LGHDT, CDR2 YNNKEL (reference sequence). This CDR3 spans 14 amino acids. V dropped 0 bases and J dropped 7 bases, with 9 bases sitting between them. This clone appeared a single time. Its specificity is not known. Sequenced material: peripheral blood, taken on day 0 of AZD1222 vaccination. The receptor was derived from an adult in good health. The V call is TRBV3-1 (or the pseudogene TRBV3-2), the J call TRBJ1-4; D ambiguous. CDR3 in amino acids: CASSQDVAIEKLFF. In nucleotides, the CDR3 is TGTGCCAGCAGCCAAGATGTGGCGATTGAAAAACTGTTTTTT.